This TCR beta chain appears in the sequencing data of a study of cytomegalovirus exposure and HLA in healthy donors. This CDR3 contains 17 residues. Germline CDR1 MNHNS, CDR2 SASEGT. Trimming at V came to 4 bases and at J to 6 bases, leaving 12 bases not matched to a gene. Study conclusions and caveats: According to the study, 180 or so TCR beta chains were cytomegalovirus-associated.

The study ran its PCR with 60 Vbeta and 13 Jbeta primers. Here immunoSEQ multiplex PCR was the method, and the copy in TCRdb shows in-frame clones only, minus some. The data contain about 190,000 clones, about four fifths of them singletons. Points on this clone: As yet, its antigen is unknown.

The rearrangement uses TRBV6-1 and TRBJ2-2; 9 bases match TRBD2. Sample: PBMCs. The clonotype was recovered from a woman aged 45-65 years in good health and CMV-seronegative. The CDR3 protein is CASSGAAGGLYAGELFF. DNA for the CDR3: TGTGCCAGCAGTGGGGCAGCGGGAGGTTTATACGCCGGGGAGCTGTTTTTT.